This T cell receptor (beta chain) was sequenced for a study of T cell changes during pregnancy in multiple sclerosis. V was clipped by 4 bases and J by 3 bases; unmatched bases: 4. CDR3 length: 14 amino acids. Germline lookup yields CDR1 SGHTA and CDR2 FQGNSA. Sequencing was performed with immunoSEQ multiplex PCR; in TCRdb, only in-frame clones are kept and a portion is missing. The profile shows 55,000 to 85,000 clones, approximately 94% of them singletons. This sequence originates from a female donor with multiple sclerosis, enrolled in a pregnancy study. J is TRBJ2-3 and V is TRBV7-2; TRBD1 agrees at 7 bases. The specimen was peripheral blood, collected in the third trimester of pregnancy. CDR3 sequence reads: CASSSDRETDTQYF. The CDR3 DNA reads TGTGCCAGCAGCTCCGACAGGGAAACAGATACGCAGTATTTT.